This T cell receptor (beta chain) was captured in a study of T cell responses to AZD1222 COVID-19 vaccine. Study-wide findings and caveats: Repertoire sampling happened only post peak T cell response. The number of AZD1222 recipients seropositive at baseline was only six. Donors were mostly white British, more females; clonal diversity possibly underestimated. Compared with day 0, the breadth and depth of the Spike-specific TCR repertoire rose significantly after two doses of AZD1222.

Generated by immunoSEQ multiplex PCR, the TCRdb table keeps only in-frame clones and is missing some. The table shows about 200,000 clones, with about 92% occurring only once. Concerning this clone: Its target is not known.

The sequencing used peripheral blood, collected on day 0 of MenACWY control vaccination. This clonotype was obtained from an adult in good health.

The CDR3 protein is CASTRGRNQPQHF. Here the CDR3 DNA reads TGTGCCAGCACCCGAGGGAGGAATCAGCCCCAGCATTTT. The chain is built from TRBV2 and TRBJ1-5; D gene ambiguous. CDR3 length equals 13 residues. V lost 7 bases, J lost 4 bases, and 11 bases lay in between. From germline, CDR1 is SNHLY and CDR2 FYNNEI.